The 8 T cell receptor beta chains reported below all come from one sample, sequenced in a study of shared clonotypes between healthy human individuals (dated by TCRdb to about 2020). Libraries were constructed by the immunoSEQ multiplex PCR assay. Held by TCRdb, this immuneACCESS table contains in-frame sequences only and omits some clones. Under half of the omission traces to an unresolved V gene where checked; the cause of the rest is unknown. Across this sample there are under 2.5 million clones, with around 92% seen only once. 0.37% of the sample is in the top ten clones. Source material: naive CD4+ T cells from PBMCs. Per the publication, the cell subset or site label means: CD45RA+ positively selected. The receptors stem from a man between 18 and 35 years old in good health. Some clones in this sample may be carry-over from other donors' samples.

The CDR3 loop reads CASSQPGQRYNEQFF. The CDR3 coding sequence is TGCGCCAGCTCGCAACCGGGACAGCGCTACAATGAGCAGTTCTTC. The chain links TRBV5-1 to TRBJ2-1, with 7 bases matching TRBD1. V lost 7 bases, J lost 3 bases, and 10 bases stayed unmatched. Germline lookup yields CDR1 SGHRS and CDR2 YFSETQ. The CDR3 covers 15 residues.

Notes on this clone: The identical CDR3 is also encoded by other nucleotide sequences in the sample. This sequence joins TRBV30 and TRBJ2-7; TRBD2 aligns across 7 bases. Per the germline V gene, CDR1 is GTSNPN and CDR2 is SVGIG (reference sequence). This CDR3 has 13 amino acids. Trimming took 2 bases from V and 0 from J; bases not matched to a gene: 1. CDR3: CAWSSGASYEQYF. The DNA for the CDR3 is TGTGCCTGGAGTAGCGGGGCCTCCTACGAGCAGTACTTC.

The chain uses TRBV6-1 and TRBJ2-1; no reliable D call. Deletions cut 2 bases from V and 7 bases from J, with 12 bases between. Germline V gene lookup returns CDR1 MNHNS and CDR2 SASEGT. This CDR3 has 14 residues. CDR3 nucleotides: TGTGCCAGCAGTGAACGGTCCCGCAAGAATGAGCAGTTCTTC. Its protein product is CASSERSRKNEQFF.

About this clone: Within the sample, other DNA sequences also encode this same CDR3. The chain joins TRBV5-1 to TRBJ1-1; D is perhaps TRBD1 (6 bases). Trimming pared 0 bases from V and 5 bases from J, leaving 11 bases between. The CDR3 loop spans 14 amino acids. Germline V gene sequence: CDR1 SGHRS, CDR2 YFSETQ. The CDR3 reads CASSLEGGLTEAFF. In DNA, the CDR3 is TGCGCCAGCAGCTTGGAGGGGGGCCTTACTGAAGCTTTCTTT.

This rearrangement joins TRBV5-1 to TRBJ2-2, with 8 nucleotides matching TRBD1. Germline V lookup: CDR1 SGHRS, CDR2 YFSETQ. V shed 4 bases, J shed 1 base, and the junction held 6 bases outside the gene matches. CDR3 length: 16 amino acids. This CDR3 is CASSPGQGGNTGELFF. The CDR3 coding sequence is TGCGCCAGCAGCCCAGGACAGGGTGGGAACACCGGGGAGCTGTTTTTT.

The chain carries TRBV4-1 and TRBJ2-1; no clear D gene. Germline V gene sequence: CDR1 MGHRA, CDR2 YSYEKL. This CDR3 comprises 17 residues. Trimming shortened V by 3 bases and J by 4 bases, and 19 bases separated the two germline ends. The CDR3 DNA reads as TGCGCCAGCAGCCACTTAGCCAGACTGGGTCTATACAATGAGCAGTTCTTC. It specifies CASSHLARLGLYNEQFF.

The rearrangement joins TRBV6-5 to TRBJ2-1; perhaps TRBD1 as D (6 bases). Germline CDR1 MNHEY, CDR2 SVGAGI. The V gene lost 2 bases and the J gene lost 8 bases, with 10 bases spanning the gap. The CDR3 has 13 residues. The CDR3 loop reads CASSYTTGYEQFF. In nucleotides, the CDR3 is TGTGCCAGCAGTTACACGACAGGCTATGAGCAGTTCTTC.

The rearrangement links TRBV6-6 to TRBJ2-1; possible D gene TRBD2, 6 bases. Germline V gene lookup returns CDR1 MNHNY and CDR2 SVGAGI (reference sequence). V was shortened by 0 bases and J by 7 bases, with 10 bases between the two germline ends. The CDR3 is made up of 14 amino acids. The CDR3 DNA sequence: TGTGCCAGCAGTTACTCGAACGGGGGTAATGAGCAGTTCTTC. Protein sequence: CASSYSNGGNEQFF.